The 27 T cell receptor beta chains in this list originate from one sample, sequenced in a study of PD-L1 blockade in urothelial cancer. TCRdb's copy holds only in-frame clones and misses some; the assay was immunoSEQ multiplex PCR. The sample lists 85,000 to 100,000 clones; roughly 87% were seen once. Stated time point: pretreatment peripheral blood. The material was PBMCs, obtained around atezolizumab (anti-PD-L1) treatment. Every receptor here comes from a man aged 55 to 70 with urothelial cancer.

CDR3 DNA: TGTGCCAGCAGCTTAGTGGACAGGGTGTCTACCGGGGAGCTGTTTTTT. This encodes CASSLVDRVSTGELFF. The gene calls are TRBV13 and TRBJ2-2, with 8 bases that match TRBD1. The length of the CDR3 is 16 residues. Germline assignment: CDR1 PRHDT and CDR2 FYEKMQ (reference sequence). V lost 1 base, J lost 5 bases, and 6 bases stayed unmatched.

The chain has TRBV18 and TRBJ1-2, with TRBD1 as a possible D gene (6 bases). Germline CDR1 KGHSH, CDR2 LQKENI. Trimming pared 3 bases from V and 2 bases from J, leaving 10 bases between. This CDR3 is 14 amino acids long. CDR3 amino acids: CASSPGAVNYGYTF. CDR3 nucleotides: TGTGCCAGCTCACCGGGGGCGGTAAACTATGGCTACACCTTC.

The J gene is TRBJ1-3, the V gene TRBV6-5; TRBD1 agrees at 7 bases. The CDR3 spans 15 residues. The V segment lost 6 bases and the J segment 3 bases; nucleotides outside the gene matches: 8. Germline assignment: CDR1 MNHEY and CDR2 SVGAGI. The CDR3 loop reads CASSWTGLSGNTIYF. DNA of the CDR3: TGTGCCAGCAGCTGGACAGGTCTGAGTGGAAACACCATATATTTT.

The rearrangement joins TRBV11-2 to TRBJ2-1; a possible D gene is TRBD2 (6 bases). CDR1 is SGHAT, CDR2 FQNNGV, per germline. The CDR3 length is 15 residues. V lost 6 bases to trimming and J lost 2 bases, with 14 bases between them. The CDR3 region is CASSQTGGAYNEQFF. The CDR3 region has the DNA TGTGCCAGCAGTCAGACTGGAGGGGCCTACAATGAGCAGTTCTTC. Drawing the rest from reference TRBV11-2 and TRBJ2-1, the complete variable domain is EAGVAQSPRYKIIEKRQSVAFWCNPISGHATLYWYQQILGQGPKLLIQFQNNGVVDDSQLPKDRFSAERLKGVDSTLKIQPAKLEDSAVYLCASSQTGGAYNEQFFGPGTRLTVL.

The gene calls are TRBV11-2 and TRBJ1-1, with no clear D. This CDR3 has 13 residues. Germline CDR1 is SGHAT and CDR2 is FQNNGV. Trimming removed 6 bases from V and 1 base from J, with 9 bases in between. The CDR3 nucleotides read TGTGCCAGCAGAGCTACGGGGAACACTGAAGCTTTCTTT. Translating gives CASRATGNTEAFF.

The genes are TRBV10-1 and TRBJ2-7; weak D call: TRBD1 (6 bases). The CDR3 length is 14 residues. V was cut by 0 bases and J by 5 bases, with 11 bases left in between. Germline CDR1 WNHNN, CDR2 SYGVQD (reference sequence). DNA of the CDR3: TGCGCCAGCAGTGAGTCGAGGACAGTCCACGAGCAGTACTTC. It is translated as CASSESRTVHEQYF.

The rearrangement links TRBV5-6 to TRBJ2-7; the D gene is possibly TRBD2 (5 bases). The germline V gene encodes CDR1 SGHDT and CDR2 YYEEEE. The CDR3 totals 16 residues. V was cut by 5 bases and J by 5 bases, with 23 bases left in between. CDR3 sequence (DNA): TGTGCCAGCAGTAGAATAAGGACCGTCATCGGGGACGAGCAGTACTTC. Its protein is CASSRIRTVIGDEQYF.

This rearrangement joins TRBV4-1 to TRBJ2-2; 7 nucleotides line up with TRBD2. CDR3 size: 19 residues. Germline V gene sequence: CDR1 MGHRA, CDR2 YSYEKL. After removal of 0 bases from V and 0 bases from J, the junction contained 10 bases not matched to a gene. The CDR3 region has the DNA TGCGCCAGCAGCCAAGATAAGGGCTGGGAGGGCGCGAACACCGGGGAGCTGTTTTTT. Amino acids: CASSQDKGWEGANTGELFF.

The V gene is TRBV11-3, the J gene TRBJ2-1, with a tentative D call TRBD1 (6 bases). The CDR3 has 15 amino acids. CDR1 is SGHNT and CDR2 is YENEEA in the germline V gene. The V and J ends lost 2 bases and 6 bases respectively, with 14 bases between them. For the CDR3, the DNA is TGTGCCAGCAGCTTAAGGTCGGGACATGTCAATGAGCAGTTCTTC. This sequence encodes CASSLRSGHVNEQFF. Filled out from reference TRBV11-3 and TRBJ2-1, the complete variable domain reads EAGVVQSPRYKIIEKKQPVAFWCNPISGHNTLYWYLQNLGQGPELLIRYENEEAVDDSQLPKDRFSAERLKGVDSTLKIQPAELGDSAVYLCASSLRSGHVNEQFFGPGTRLTVL.

The CDR3: CASTPGGLTDTQYF. DNA of the CDR3: TGTGCCAGCACACCGGGGGGGCTAACAGATACGCAGTATTTT. The rearrangement uses TRBV7-2 and TRBJ2-3; 8 nucleotides match TRBD2. The CDR3 covers 14 residues. The trim removed 7 bases at V and 3 bases at J, leaving 6 bases unmatched. Germline V gene data show CDR1 as SGHTA and CDR2 as FQGNSA.

The V gene is TRBV30, the J gene TRBJ2-7, with D perhaps TRBD1 (5 bases). Germline assignment: CDR1 GTSNPN and CDR2 SVGIG (reference sequence). V lost 5 bases to trimming and J lost 5 bases, with 13 bases between them. The CDR3 contains 12 residues. DNA of the CDR3: TGTGCCTGGGACCTCCAGGGAAACGAGCAGTACTTC. Its protein product is CAWDLQGNEQYF.

This clone was detected a few times. The V call is TRBV9, the J call TRBJ1-1, with TRBD1 matching over 10 bases. The germline V gene has CDR1 SGDLS and CDR2 YYNGEE. Losses at the gene ends were 0 bases for V and 4 bases for J; bases not matched to a gene: 3. CDR3 length: 15 residues. DNA of the CDR3: TGTGCCAGCAGCGTAGGGACAGGGGGGTTCACTGAAGCTTTCTTT. This encodes CASSVGTGGFTEAFF.

The chain carries TRBV19 and TRBJ1-5; no reliable D call. The germline CDR1 and CDR2 sequences are LNHDA and SQIVND (reference sequence). Trimming took 4 bases from V and 1 from J, leaving 17 bases between them. The length of the CDR3 is 17 residues. CDR3 in amino acids: CASSTLPSSLSNQPQHF. The CDR3 nucleotides read TGTGCCAGTAGTACTTTGCCGTCGTCCCTAAGCAATCAGCCCCAGCATTTT.

The chain uses TRBV9 and TRBJ2-5; possible D gene TRBD2, 5 bases. Germline values: CDR1 SGDLS, CDR2 YYNGEE. The V gene lost 0 bases and the J gene lost 5 bases, with 11 bases spanning the gap. The CDR3 is 14 amino acids. The CDR3 spells CASSVVEGGETQYF. The CDR3 region has the DNA TGTGCCAGCAGCGTAGTAGAGGGCGGGGAGACCCAGTACTTC.

This rearrangement joins TRBV19 to TRBJ2-7; 9 positions agree with TRBD1. Germline CDR1 and CDR2: LNHDA and SQIVND (reference sequence). V shed 5 bases, J shed 3 bases, and the junction held 8 bases outside the gene matches. The CDR3 is 15 residues long. CDR3 loop: CASSLGTGMGYEQYF. The CDR3, as DNA: TGTGCCAGTAGTCTCGGGACAGGGATGGGCTACGAGCAGTACTTC. Full variable domain (rest looked up from reference TRBV19 and TRBJ2-7): DGGITQSPKYLFRKEGQNVTLSCEQNLNHDAMYWYRQDPGQGLRLIYYSQIVNDFQKGDIAEGYSVSREKKESFPLTVTSAQKNPTAFYLCASSLGTGMGYEQYFGPGTRLTVT.

The chain uses TRBV6-5 and TRBJ2-7; possible D gene TRBD1, 6 bases. Germline V lookup: CDR1 MNHEY, CDR2 SVGAGI. CDR3 length equals 14 residues. V was cut by 7 bases and J by 5 bases, with 18 bases left in between. The CDR3 sequence: CASTGRTATNEQYF. The CDR3 DNA sequence: TGTGCCAGCACCGGACGGACAGCTACAAACGAGCAGTACTTC.

V is TRBV2 and J is TRBJ1-5, with 7 bases lining up with TRBD1. The CDR3 has 14 amino acids. CDR1 is SNHLY, CDR2 FYNNEI, per germline. The V and J ends lost 7 bases and 7 bases, in that order; junction bases with no gene match: 10. CDR3: CASKDRDAWQPQHF. CDR3 DNA: TGTGCCAGCAAAGACAGGGATGCGTGGCAGCCCCAGCATTTT.

This rearrangement joins TRBV5-1 to TRBJ2-5; no clear D. The CDR3 totals 13 residues. The germline V gene encodes CDR1 SGHRS and CDR2 YFSETQ. Trimming left V 0 bases short and J 4 bases short, with 7 bases between. CDR3 region: CASSLGLAETQYF. In DNA form, the CDR3 reads TGCGCCAGCAGCTTGGGATTAGCAGAGACCCAGTACTTC.

This chain joins TRBV6-1 and TRBJ1-1, with a possible D match to TRBD1 (5 bases). V gave up 0 bases and J gave up 5 bases, with 13 bases separating them. Germline V lookup: CDR1 MNHNS, CDR2 SASEGT. The CDR3 loop spans 15 amino acids. For the CDR3, the DNA is TGTGCCAGCAGTGAAGCCCCTCAGGGTGGAACTGAAGCTTTCTTT. Translated, it gives CASSEAPQGGTEAFF.

The chain uses TRBV7-9 and TRBJ2-1; 9 bases are shared with TRBD1. V lost 0 bases and J lost 4; bases outside the gene matches: 1. The CDR3 has 15 amino acids. Germline V CDR1 and CDR2: SEHNR, FQNEAQ (reference sequence). The chain's CDR3 is CASSLATGGYNEQFF. The CDR3 DNA is TGTGCCAGCAGCTTAGCGACAGGGGGATACAATGAGCAGTTCTTC.

The chain joins TRBV5-1 to TRBJ1-2; TRBD1 might be the D (6 bases). This CDR3 has 18 residues. The germline CDR1 and CDR2 sequences are SGHRS and YFSETQ. The V gene lost 0 bases and the J gene lost 3 bases, with 21 bases spanning the gap. The DNA for the CDR3 is TGCGCCAGCAGCTTGGAGGGGGGGGGCAGACCCTCGGACTATGGCTACACCTTC. Its protein product is CASSLEGGGRPSDYGYTF.

The chain uses TRBV7-9 and TRBJ2-1; D call uncertain. The CDR3 is made up of 18 amino acids. The V gene lost 4 bases and the J gene lost 8 bases, with 27 bases spanning the gap. CDR1 and CDR2 from the germline V gene are SEHNR and FQNEAQ (reference sequence). The CDR3 region has the DNA TGTGCCAGCAGCTATGGGCAGCTTAGAGCACGGCACACCGATGAGCAGTTCTTC. Translation gives CASSYGQLRARHTDEQFF.

The chain uses TRBV4-1 and TRBJ2-7; 10 bases align to TRBD1. The CDR3 consists of 15 residues. Germline V gene lookup returns CDR1 MGHRA and CDR2 YSYEKL. The V segment lost 2 bases and the J segment 1 base; nucleotides outside the gene matches: 2. This CDR3 is CASSQWGQGSYEQYF. The CDR3 DNA follows: TGCGCCAGCAGCCAATGGGGACAGGGGTCCTACGAGCAGTACTTC.

The chain joins TRBV9 to TRBJ2-7; no reliable D call. V lost 4 bases to trimming and J lost 3 bases, with 11 bases between them. Germline CDR1 reads SGDLS; CDR2 reads YYNGEE. This CDR3 comprises 13 residues. For the CDR3, the DNA is TGTGCCAGCAGCCCCCCCAGTGGCTACGAGCAGTACTTC. Residues: CASSPPSGYEQYF.

As concerns this clone: The sample has other DNA sequences that encode this CDR3 too. The V and J genes are TRBV5-1 and TRBJ2-7; maybe TRBD1 (5 bases). Germline V gene sequence: CDR1 SGHRS, CDR2 YFSETQ. The CDR3 consists of 12 residues. The ends were cut back, 2 bases at V and 3 bases at J, with 6 bases in the middle. The CDR3 sequence: CASSLGDYEQYF. DNA for the CDR3: TGCGCCAGCAGCTTAGGGGACTACGAGCAGTACTTC.

The chain combines TRBV28 with TRBJ1-5; the D gene is possibly TRBD1 (5 bases). Germline V gene lookup returns CDR1 MDHEN and CDR2 SYDVKM. Between the trimmed V and J ends, which lost 6 bases and 5 bases, there was a span of 20 bases. The CDR3 loop spans 16 amino acids. The CDR3 loop is CASSPGRGVHDQPQHF. The CDR3 DNA reads TGTGCCAGCAGCCCAGGGCGGGGAGTTCACGATCAGCCCCAGCATTTT.

The chain recombines TRBV4-1 with TRBJ2-1; tentatively, D is TRBD1 (6 bases). The germline CDR1 and CDR2 sequences are MGHRA and YSYEKL. CDR3 length: 12 amino acids. V was shortened by 1 base and J by 12 bases, with 10 bases between the two germline ends. CDR3 coding DNA: TGCGCCAGCAGCCAAGTTGGGGACACGCAGTTCTTC. Translated, it gives CASSQVGDTQFF.